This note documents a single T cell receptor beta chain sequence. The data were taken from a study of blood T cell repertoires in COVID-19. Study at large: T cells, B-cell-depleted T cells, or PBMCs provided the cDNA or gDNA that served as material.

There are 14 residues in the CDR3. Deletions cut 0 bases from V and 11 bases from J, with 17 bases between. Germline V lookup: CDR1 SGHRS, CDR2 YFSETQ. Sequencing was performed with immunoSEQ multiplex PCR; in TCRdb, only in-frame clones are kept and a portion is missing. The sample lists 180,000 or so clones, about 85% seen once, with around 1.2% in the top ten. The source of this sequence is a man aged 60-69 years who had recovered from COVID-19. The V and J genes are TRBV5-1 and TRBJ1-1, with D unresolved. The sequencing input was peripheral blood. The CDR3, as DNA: TGCGCCAGCAGCTTGGACACACGCGGGATGCATGCTTTCTTT. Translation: CASSLDTRGMHAFF.